This T cell receptor beta chain was found in a study of CD8 T cells in ankylosing spondylitis. General study points: Seemingly distinctive of ankylosing spondylitis blood was a TCR beta motif formed by eight highly homologous variants.

This clonotype was seen at least ten times. Antigen unknown. TCRdb re-analysed the 5' RACE reads in MiXCR, keeping a single row per CDR3 protein. The sample contains about 200,000 distinct CDR3 sequences, just under 7.5% of which appear only once. Germline CDR1 reads LGHNA; CDR2 reads YSLEER. With 3 bases clipped from V and 7 bases from J, the junction kept 10 bases outside the gene matches. The CDR3 has 17 amino acids. This TCR derives from a male donor with ankylosing spondylitis. The sequenced sample consisted of blood, either unsorted or a sorted T cell fraction (not recorded which). The chain has TRBV4-3 and TRBJ2-1; 12 bases match TRBD2. In DNA, the CDR3 is TGCGCCAGCAGCCAGGATGGTCTAGCGGGGGGGCCGAATGAGCAGTTCTTC. Protein product: CASSQDGLAGGPNEQFF.